Given below is one T cell receptor beta chain in context. A much larger clone lies a single base off, so this may be a read error. From 300 to 450 ng of RNA, a library with molecular barcoded alpha/delta and beta/gamma adaptors was made. TCRdb reanalysed the reads using MiXCR and keeps one entry per CDR3 protein. The sample has tens of thousands of distinct CDR3 sequences; nearly 20% are singletons. The germline V gene encodes CDR1 DFQATT and CDR2 SNEGSKA (reference sequence). The CDR3 runs 15 residues. This sample was included in a study of read filtering for tumor transcriptome and immune sequencing.

The clonotype originates from a donor at least 40 years old with multiple myeloma. The chain couples TRBV20-1 to TRBJ2-6; D possibly corresponds to TRBD1 (5 bases). Sequenced sample: a population of CD138-negative cells sorted from bone marrow. The CDR3 loop is CSAREGAPGAIVLTF. CDR3 in DNA: TGCAGTGCTAGGGAAGGGGCCCCTGGGGCCATCGTCCTGACTTTC.